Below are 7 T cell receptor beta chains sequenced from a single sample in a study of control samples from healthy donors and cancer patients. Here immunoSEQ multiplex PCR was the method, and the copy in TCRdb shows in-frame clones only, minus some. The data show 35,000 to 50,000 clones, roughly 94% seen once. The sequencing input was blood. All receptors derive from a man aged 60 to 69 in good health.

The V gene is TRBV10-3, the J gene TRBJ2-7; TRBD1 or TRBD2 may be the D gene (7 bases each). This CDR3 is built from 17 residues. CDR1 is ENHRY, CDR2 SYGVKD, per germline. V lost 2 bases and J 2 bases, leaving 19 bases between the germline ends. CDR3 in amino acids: CAISEPGGTANPYEQYF. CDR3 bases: TGTGCCATCAGTGAGCCCGGGGGGACAGCGAATCCCTACGAGCAGTACTTC.

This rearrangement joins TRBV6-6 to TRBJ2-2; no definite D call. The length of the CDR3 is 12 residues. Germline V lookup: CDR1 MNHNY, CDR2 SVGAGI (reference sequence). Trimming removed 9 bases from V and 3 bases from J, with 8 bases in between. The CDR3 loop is CASGPYTGELFF. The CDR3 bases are TGTGCCAGTGGACCGTACACCGGGGAGCTGTTTTTT.

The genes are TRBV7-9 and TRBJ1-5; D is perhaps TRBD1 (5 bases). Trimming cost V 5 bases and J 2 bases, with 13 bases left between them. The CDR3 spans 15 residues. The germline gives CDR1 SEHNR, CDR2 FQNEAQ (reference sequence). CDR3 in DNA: TGTGCCAGCAGCCCTCAGGGAGCAGGCAATCAGCCCCAGCATTTT. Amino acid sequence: CASSPQGAGNQPQHF.

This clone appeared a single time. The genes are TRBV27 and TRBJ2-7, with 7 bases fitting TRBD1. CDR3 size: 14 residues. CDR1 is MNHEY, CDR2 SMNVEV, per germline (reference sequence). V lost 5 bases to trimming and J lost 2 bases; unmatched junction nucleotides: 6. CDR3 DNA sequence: TGTGCCAGCAGTCGGACACAGGGGACCTACGAGCAGTACTTC. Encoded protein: CASSRTQGTYEQYF.

The CDR3 region is CASSLWGDSYNEQFF. As DNA, the CDR3 is TGTGCCAGCAGCCTATGGGGAGATTCCTACAATGAGCAGTTCTTC. The V gene is TRBV27, the J gene TRBJ2-1; D possibly corresponds to TRBD2 (5 bases). The germline CDR1 and CDR2 sequences are MNHEY and SMNVEV (reference sequence). This CDR3 comprises 15 residues. The V end lost 6 bases, the J end lost 1 base, and 13 bases lay between the germline ends.

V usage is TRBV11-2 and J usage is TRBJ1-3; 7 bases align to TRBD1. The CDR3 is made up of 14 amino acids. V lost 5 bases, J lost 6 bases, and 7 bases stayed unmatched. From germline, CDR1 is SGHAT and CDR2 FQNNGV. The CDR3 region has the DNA TGTGCCAGCAGCCGTGACAGGGCTCTAAACACCATATATTTT. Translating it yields CASSRDRALNTIYF.

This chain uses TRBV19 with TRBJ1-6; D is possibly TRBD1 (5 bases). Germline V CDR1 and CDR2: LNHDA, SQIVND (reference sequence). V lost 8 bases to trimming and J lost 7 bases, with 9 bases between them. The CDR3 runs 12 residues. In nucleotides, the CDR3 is TGTGCCAGTCAGCAGGGAAATTCACCCCTCCACTTT. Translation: CASQQGNSPLHF. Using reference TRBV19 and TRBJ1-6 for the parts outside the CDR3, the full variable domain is DGGITQSPKYLFRKEGQNVTLSCEQNLNHDAMYWYRQDPGQGLRLIYYSQIVNDFQKGDIAEGYSVSREKKESFPLTVTSAQKNPTAFYLCASQQGNSPLHFGNGTRLTVT.